The sequence of this TCR beta chain was determined in a study of neoadjuvant nivolumab and ipilimumab in lung cancer (dated by TCRdb to about 2020). For the wider study: In the NEOSTAR trial, nivolumab was administered intravenously at 3 mg/kg on days 1, 15 and 29, and the combination arm also received ipilimumab 1 mg/kg on day 1 only. In the trial, 44 patients with operable NSCLC were treated, of whom approximately 23 were randomized to nivolumab monotherapy and roughly 21 to nivolumab plus ipilimumab. TCR repertoires in pretherapy (baseline) peripheral blood were compared with TCR repertoires in tumors resected at surgery after neoadjuvant immune checkpoint blockade. Matched pretherapy and resected tumor pairs were analyzed for seven patients, of whom four received nivolumab and three received nivolumab plus ipilimumab. The major pathologic response (MPR) rate in the intention-to-treat population in each study arm was designated as the primary trial endpoint. Results and caveats for the whole study, not just this receptor: No significant correlation was found between TCR clonality and pathologic tumor regression, and only one major-pathologic-response sample was available for the clonality analysis. From pretherapy to surgery, tumor T-cell richness and clonality increased in three of three dual-therapy tumors but in only two of four nivolumab-treated tumors. Resected tumors had greater TCR richness and clonality than tumor-adjacent uninvolved lung, and increases were observed in more dual-therapy-treated tumors. A small number of samples underwent TCR sequencing. A positive correlation was observed between pretherapy blood TCR richness and richness in tumors resected after neoadjuvant therapy (Spearman R of about 0.82).

What this sample's time point label stands for: pretherapy, before neoadjuvant immune checkpoint inhibitors. Samples came from the phase 2 randomized NEOSTAR trial, which tested neoadjuvant nivolumab or nivolumab plus ipilimumab followed by surgery in operable NSCLC. V is cut back by 0 bases and J by 0 bases, with 5 bases in the junction unmatched. From the germline V gene, CDR1 is LGHNA and CDR2 is YSLEER. The CDR3 runs 17 amino acids, cysteine and phenylalanine included. The retained sequence is limited to the CDR3, 51 bases, with the frame set at the first base. Concerning this clone itself: Its antigen specificity is not known. Per-base quality was not reported, and no clone a single base away is much larger than it.

The library was obtained by the immunoSEQ multiplex PCR assay. In the paper's pipeline: Repertoires were summarized in terms of richness and clonality, and significantly expanded and contracted clones between pre- and post-therapy samples were identified. TCRdb took over this immuneACCESS table, retaining in-frame rearrangements with V and J assigned. Such tables are incomplete; in checked studies, under half of the missing clones stem from an unresolved V gene, and the remainder is unexplained. V and J calls and clone size are copied from that table; D and trimming were computed from the DNA. In this sample the table shows 24,000 or so clones, more than 70% of which occur a single time. The ten largest clones add up to 6.1% of the sample.

This chain joins TRBV4-3 to TRBJ1-3, with 7 junctional bases fitting TRBD1. The clonotype was recovered from an adult with non-small cell lung cancer. Sequences were derived from peripheral blood, sampled before neoadjuvant nivolumab, alone or with ipilimumab. The DNA sequence reads TGCGCCAGCAGCCAAGATGACAGGGCGTCCTCTGGAAACACCATATATTTT. This encodes CASSQDDRASSGNTIYF.